Sequencing of this TCR beta chain was carried out in a study of cytomegalovirus exposure and HLA in healthy donors. In the PCR, 60 Vbeta and 13 Jbeta primers were used. The assay was immunoSEQ multiplex PCR, and TCRdb's table has in-frame clones only and misses some. The table shows 130,000 or so clones, with nearly 90% occurring only once. V gave up 4 bases and J gave up 3 bases, with 10 bases separating them. CDR1 SGHRS and CDR2 YFSETQ come from the germline V gene. This CDR3 is 13 amino acids long. The origin of this receptor is a woman aged 40 to 50 in good health and CMV-seronegative. V is TRBV5-1 and J is TRBJ1-2, with a tentative D call TRBD1 (6 bases). Sample: PBMCs. The CDR3 coding sequence is TGCGCCAGCAGCCCTGGACAGTACTATGGCTACACCTTC. Translation gives CASSPGQYYGYTF.